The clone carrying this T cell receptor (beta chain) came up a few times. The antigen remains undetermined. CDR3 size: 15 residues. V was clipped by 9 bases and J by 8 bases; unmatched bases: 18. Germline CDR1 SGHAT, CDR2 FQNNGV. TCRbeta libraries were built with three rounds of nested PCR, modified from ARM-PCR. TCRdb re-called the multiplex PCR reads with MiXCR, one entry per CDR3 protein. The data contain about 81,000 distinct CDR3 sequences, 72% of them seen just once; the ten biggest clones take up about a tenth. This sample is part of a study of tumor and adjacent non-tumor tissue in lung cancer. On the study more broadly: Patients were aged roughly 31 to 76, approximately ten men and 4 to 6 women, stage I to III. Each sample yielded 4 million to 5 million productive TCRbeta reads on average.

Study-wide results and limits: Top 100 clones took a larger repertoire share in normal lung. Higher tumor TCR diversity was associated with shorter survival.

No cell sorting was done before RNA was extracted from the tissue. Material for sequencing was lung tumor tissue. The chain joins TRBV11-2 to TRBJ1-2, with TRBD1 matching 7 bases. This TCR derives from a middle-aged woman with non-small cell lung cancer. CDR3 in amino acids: CASSQYRTGLRGYTF. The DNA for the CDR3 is TGTGCCAGTAGCCAATACAGGACAGGACTAAGAGGCTACACCTTC.